A selection of T cell receptor beta chains follows, all from one sample in a study of cytomegalovirus exposure and HLA in healthy donors. Clones were sequenced by immunoSEQ multiplex PCR, and TCRdb holds only the in-frame ones, with some missing. Of approximately 140,000 clones in the sample, about 80% were seen once. The sample comprised PBMCs. The source of these receptors is a male donor in good health and CMV-seronegative. Each CDR3 is given with its conserved first and last residue. A D gene is named only where the DNA matches it firmly. The listing skips clone size in some rows; elsewhere it reads once, few, many or a size class.

J	size	V	D	DNA	CDR3
TRBJ1-4	-	TRBV6-1	TRBD1	TGTGCCAGCAGTGCGGAAGGGACAGTAGATGAAAAACTGTTTTTT	CASSAEGTVDEKLFF
TRBJ2-5	-	TRBV5-1	-	TGCGCCAGCAGCGCTGGGACTTCCTACGGAGAAGAGACCCAGTACTTC	CASSAGTSYGEETQYF
TRBJ1-1	-	TRBV6-1	TRBD1	TGTGCCAGCAGTGGCCGGGACAGGGGGTTTTGGGACACTGAAGCTTTCTTT	CASSGRDRGFWDTEAFF
TRBJ1-2	-	TRBV6-5	-	TGTGCCAGCAGTTCTGCCGGGAGACCCTATGGCTACACCTTC	CASSSAGRPYGYTF
TRBJ2-1	-	TRBV7-9	-	TGTGCCAGCAGCCCAAACCCACCGGGACTCGGGAACAATGAGCAGTTCTTC	CASSPNPPGLGNNEQFF
TRBJ2-1	once	TRBV7-6	TRBD1	TGTGCCAGCAGCACCACCGGGACAGGGTTTAATGAGCAGTTCTTC	CASSTTGTGFNEQFF
TRBJ1-2	-	TRBV7-9	-	TGTGCCAGCAGCGTAACAGGGTTGGTCCCCTATGGCTACACCTTC	CASSVTGLVPYGYTF
TRBJ1-5	-	TRBV7-9	TRBD1	TGTGCCAGCAGCCTGTGGGTGGGACAGGGAATTCAGCCCCAGCATTTT	CASSLWVGQGIQPQHF
TRBJ1-2	-	TRBV6-5	-	TGTGCCAGCAGGACCTCCAGGGCCCCCTATGGCTACACCTTC	CASRTSRAPYGYTF
TRBJ2-7	-	TRBV10-2	-	TGCGCCAGCAGCTTCCGCTCTACCGGGACACTATACGAGCAGTACTTC	CASSFRSTGTLYEQYF
TRBJ2-5	-	TRBV7-9	-	TGTGCCACCCCTGAGACTAGTGAACCCGTGCCCCAGTACTTC	CATPETSEPVPQYF
TRBJ1-1	once	TRBV6-5	TRBD1	TGTGCCGTAAAGGACAGGGCAATGAACACTGAAGCTTTCTTT	CAVKDRAMNTEAFF
TRBJ2-7	few	TRBV4-3	-	TGCGCCAGCAGCCTCCGTGGGGGGACAGTCCTCTACGAGCAGTACTTC	CASSLRGGTVLYEQYF
TRBJ2-7	-	TRBV6-5	-	TGTGCCAGCAGTTACGGAGGTAACGAGCAGTACTTC	CASSYGGNEQYF
TRBJ1-1	-	TRBV7-9	TRBD1	TGTGCCAGCAGCGGACAGGAGAACACTGAAGCTTTCTTT	CASSGQENTEAFF
TRBJ2-5	-	TRBV10-2	TRBD2	TGCGCCAGCGGAGCGGGGGCCCGCGGGGAGACCCAGTACTTC	CASGAGARGETQYF
TRBJ1-1	-	TRBV7-2	-	TGTGCCAGCAGCTTTGCAGGGTTGGCCACTGAAGCTTTCTTT	CASSFAGLATEAFF
TRBJ1-1	-	TRBV6-5	-	TGTGCCAGCAGGGTACAGGGGAACACTGAAGCTTTCTTT	CASRVQGNTEAFF
TRBJ1-4	-	TRBV30	-	TGTGCCTGGGGCCGTGGGGGCGCGGTGGAAAAACTGTTTTTT	CAWGRGGAVEKLFF
TRBJ2-2	-	TRBV27	TRBD2	TGTGCCAGCAGCACCCGAAGCGGGGGGAACACCGGGGAGCTGTTTTTT	CASSTRSGGNTGELFF
TRBJ1-6	once	TRBV7-2	-	TGTGCCAGCAGCTCGAGGGCGGCGGACCGACCCCTCCACTTT	CASSSRAADRPLHF